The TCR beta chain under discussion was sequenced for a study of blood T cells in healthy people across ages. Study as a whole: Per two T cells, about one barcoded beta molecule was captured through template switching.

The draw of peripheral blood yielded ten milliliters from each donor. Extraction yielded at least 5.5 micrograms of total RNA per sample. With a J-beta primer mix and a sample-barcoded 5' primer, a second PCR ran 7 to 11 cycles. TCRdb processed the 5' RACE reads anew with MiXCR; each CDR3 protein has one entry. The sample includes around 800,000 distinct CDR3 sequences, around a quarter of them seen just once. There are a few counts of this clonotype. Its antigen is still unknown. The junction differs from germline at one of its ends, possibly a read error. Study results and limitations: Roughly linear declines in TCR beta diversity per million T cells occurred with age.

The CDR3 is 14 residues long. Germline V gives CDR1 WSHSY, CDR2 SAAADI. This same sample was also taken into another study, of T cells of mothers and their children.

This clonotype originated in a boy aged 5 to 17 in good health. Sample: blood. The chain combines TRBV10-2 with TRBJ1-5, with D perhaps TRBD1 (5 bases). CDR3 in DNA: TGCGCCGGCAGCGAATGGGGGGGTGATCAGCCCCAGCATTTT. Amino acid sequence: CAGSEWGGDQPQHF.